This TCR beta chain was obtained from a study of T cell responses to AZD1222 COVID-19 vaccine. Study outcomes and limitations: Of the AZD1222 recipients, only 5 to 7 were seropositive at baseline. Spike-wide vaccine-associated CD4 TCRs dominated at 160-218 and 743-854.

Worth noting for this clone: Its matching antigen is unknown.

Trimming removed 4 bases from V and 0 bases from J, with 13 bases in between. The CDR3 is 16 residues long. Per germline, CDR1 SGHNT and CDR2 YENEEA. Produced via immunoSEQ multiplex PCR; TCRdb's table is partial and in-frame only. The sample has under 130,000 clones, approximately 89% seen once. This specimen was peripheral blood, taken 28 days after the second AZD1222 dose. The V and J genes are TRBV11-3 and TRBJ2-1; D is uncertain. The receptor's source is an adult who received the AZD1222 COVID-19 vaccine. The CDR3 loop is CASSSDHGSSYNEQFF. The CDR3 bases are TGTGCCAGCAGCTCCGACCACGGTAGCTCCTACAATGAGCAGTTCTTC.